Each of the 15 T cell receptor beta chains below was sequenced from the same sample in a study of T cells of healthy individuals. TCRdb reprocessed the 5' RACE reads with MiXCR, giving one entry per CDR3 protein. The sample holds roughly 76,000 distinct CDR3 sequences, more than 5% seen once. All receptors derive from a female donor in good health.

The chain carries TRBV12-3 or TRBV12-4 and TRBJ2-1, with D possibly matching TRBD2 (5 bases). The germline V and J ends were trimmed by 2 bases and 5 bases, with 13 bases remaining between them. The CDR3 has 15 amino acids. CDR3: CASSLINGIDNEQFF. The CDR3, as DNA: TGTGCCAGCAGTTTAATTAACGGGATCGACAATGAGCAGTTCTTC.

This clonotype was observed many times. The chain combines TRBV5-1 with TRBJ2-3; no definite D call. Looked up from germline, CDR1 is SGHRS and CDR2 is YFSETQ. The CDR3 runs 14 residues. Trimming left V 0 bases short and J 2 bases short, with 7 bases between. The CDR3 protein is CASSLGQDTDTQYF. For the CDR3, the DNA is TGCGCCAGCAGCTTGGGGCAGGACACAGATACGCAGTATTTT.

This clonotype was counted between two and nine times. This chain connects TRBV7-9 to TRBJ2-7; D is unclear. The ends were cut back, 5 bases at V and 7 bases at J, with 18 bases in the middle. This CDR3 comprises 14 residues. From germline, CDR1 is SEHNR and CDR2 FQNEAQ (reference sequence). The CDR3 spells CASSPPARRQEQYF. The CDR3, as DNA: TGTGCCAGCAGCCCTCCGGCCAGGCGCCAGGAGCAGTACTTC.

This clonotype was recorded at least ten times. This sequence joins TRBV7-8 and TRBJ2-5, with a weak D call TRBD2 (6 bases). Germline V gives CDR1 SGHVS, CDR2 FQNEAQ. This CDR3 region has 14 residues. V was shortened by 7 bases and J by 3 bases, with 15 bases between the two germline ends. CDR3 sequence (DNA): TGTGCCAGCACCACAGCGGGTACCAAAGAGACCCAGTACTTC. Its translation: CASTTAGTKETQYF.

This clonotype has at least ten counts. V and J are TRBV7-2 and TRBJ2-7; D tentatively reads TRBD1 or TRBD2 (5 bases each). CDR1 is SGHTA and CDR2 is FQGNSA in the germline V gene. The CDR3 extends over 13 amino acids. V lost 0 bases and J 6 bases, leaving 9 bases between the germline ends. CDR3 residues: CASSLAGPSEQYF. In DNA form, the CDR3 reads TGTGCCAGCAGCTTAGCGGGACCCTCCGAGCAGTACTTC. Variable domain in full (rest from reference TRBV7-2 and TRBJ2-7): GAGVSQSPSNKVTEKGKDVELRCDPISGHTALYWYRQSLGQGLEFLIYFQGNSAPDKSGLPSDRFSAERTGGSVSTLTIQRTQQEDSAVYLCASSLAGPSEQYFGPGTRLTVT.

There are many counts of this clonotype. This chain joins TRBV28 and TRBJ2-1, with D possibly TRBD1 on 6 matching bases. The CDR3 sequence is 14 residues long. Germline loops: CDR1 MDHEN, CDR2 SYDVKM. The V end lost 8 bases, the J end lost 0 bases, and 11 bases lay between the germline ends. The CDR3 nucleotides are TGTGCCAGCTTTACAGGGAGCTCCTACAATGAGCAGTTCTTC. Its protein product is CASFTGSSYNEQFF.

The chain carries TRBV15 and TRBJ1-4, with D perhaps matching TRBD1 (5 bases). V was clipped by 3 bases and J by 2 bases, with 16 bases between them. Germline CDR1 and CDR2: LNHNV and YYDKDF (reference sequence). The length of the CDR3 is 17 residues. CDR3 sequence reads: CATSRTLTGGTNEKLFF. The CDR3 DNA reads as TGTGCCACCAGCAGGACCCTTACAGGAGGCACTAATGAAAAACTGTTTTTT.

This clonotype was detected many times. The rearrangement uses TRBV9 and TRBJ1-4; no clear D gene. Trimming removed 2 bases from V and 0 bases from J, with 8 bases in between. Per the germline V gene, CDR1 is SGDLS and CDR2 is YYNGEE. The CDR3 totals 15 residues. The CDR3 DNA reads TGTGCCAGCAGCGTTGGGATCCCAACTAATGAAAAACTGTTTTTT. This encodes CASSVGIPTNEKLFF. The full variable domain, its missing parts supplied by reference TRBV9 and TRBJ1-4, is DSGVTQTPKHLITATGQRVTLRCSPRSGDLSVYWYQQSLDQGLQFLIQYYNGEERAKGNILERFSAQQFPDLHSELNLSSLELGDSALYFCASSVGIPTNEKLFFGSGTQLSVL.

The rearrangement joins TRBV2 to TRBJ1-4; 7 nucleotides align to TRBD1. Looked up from germline, CDR1 is SNHLY and CDR2 is FYNNEI. Germline trimming cut 10 bases from V and 4 bases from J; bases unmatched to any gene: 9. The CDR3 totals 14 residues. The CDR3 here is CATGVRDSNEKLFF. In DNA form, the CDR3 reads TGTGCCACCGGAGTTCGGGACAGTAATGAAAAACTGTTTTTT.

This clonotype has at least ten counts. V gene TRBV7-8 combines with J gene TRBJ1-5; D is perhaps TRBD1 (5 bases). The V end was cut by 5 bases, the J end by 4 bases, with 9 bases between. In germline, CDR1 is SGHVS, CDR2 FQNEAQ. CDR3 length: 13 residues. CDR3 amino acids: CASSDDRNQPQHF. In DNA form, the CDR3 reads TGTGCCAGCAGCGACGACAGAAATCAGCCCCAGCATTTT.

This clonotype was observed a few times. This rearrangement joins TRBV27 to TRBJ2-7; D unclear. From germline, CDR1 is MNHEY and CDR2 SMNVEV (reference sequence). V lost 8 bases to trimming and J lost 2 bases, with 22 bases between them. This CDR3 comprises 16 residues. The DNA for the CDR3 is TGTGCCAGCGGCCTCGCGGAAGGGCGGCGAACCTACGAGCAGTACTTC. It yields the protein CASGLAEGRRTYEQYF.

The sample holds many counts of this clonotype. V and J are TRBV12-2 and TRBJ2-5; the D call in the table, TRBD2, was not verified against the DNA. TRBV12-2 is marked as a pseudogene. The CDR3 has 19 amino acids. Written as DNA, the CDR3 is TGTGCAAGTCGCTCGATAGGACTAGCGGGAGCATCATGGGGAGAGACCCAGTACTTC. Translating it yields CASRSIGLAGASWGETQYF.

CDR3 protein: CASQGGWAGELFF. The CDR3 coding sequence is TGTGCCAGCCAAGGGGGCTGGGCCGGGGAGCTGTTTTTT. This chain links TRBV6-1 with TRBJ2-2, with 7 bases fitting TRBD1. The V gene's germline CDR1 is MNHNS and CDR2 SASEGT. J was trimmed by 6 bases and V by 8 bases; bases with no gene match: 6. CDR3 length equals 13 residues.

This clonotype has a count of ten or more. The rearrangement uses TRBV29-1 and TRBJ1-1; TRBD1 matches at 8 bases. The CDR3 contains 13 residues. V shed 6 bases, J shed 0 bases, and the junction held 3 bases outside the gene matches. The V gene's germline CDR1 is SQVTM and CDR2 ANQGSEA. The CDR3 protein is CSVGTGMNTEAFF. CDR3 nucleotide sequence: TGCAGCGTAGGGACAGGCATGAACACTGAAGCTTTCTTT.

This clonotype was seen repeatedly, ten times or more. This chain links TRBV6-1 with TRBJ2-7, with 8 bases identical to TRBD1. With V trimmed by 3 bases and J by 2 bases, 3 bases remained unmatched. The CDR3 extends over 14 amino acids. Looked up from germline, CDR1 is MNHNS and CDR2 is SASEGT. This CDR3 is CASSDRDRTYEQYF. The CDR3 region has the DNA TGTGCCAGCAGTGACCGGGACAGGACCTACGAGCAGTACTTC.